One and the same sample provided the 8 T cell receptor beta chains below, sequenced in a study of radiation and T cells in renal cell carcinoma. The time point here: blood 4 weeks post-SBRT, at nephrectomy. Treatment given: 15 Gy SBRT to primary tumor, nephrectomy 4 weeks later. TCRdb's copy holds only in-frame clones and misses some; the assay was immunoSEQ multiplex PCR. The table records roughly 86,000 clones, around 85% of them present only once. The sequencing here drew on blood, taken from a patient whose treatment included radiotherapy and nephrectomy. These receptors were collected from a man aged 50 to 60 with renal cell carcinoma.

V gene TRBV5-1 combines with J gene TRBJ1-1; D may be TRBD1 (5 bases). In germline, CDR1 is SGHRS, CDR2 YFSETQ. The CDR3 loop spans 14 amino acids. Deletions cut 4 bases from V and 2 bases from J, with 12 bases between. CDR3 amino acids: CASSPRTGNTEAFF. DNA for the CDR3: TGCGCCAGCAGCCCGCGAACAGGTAACACTGAAGCTTTCTTT.

The genes are TRBV5-1 and TRBJ2-5, with TRBD1 as a possible D gene (5 bases). Germline V gene lookup returns CDR1 SGHRS and CDR2 YFSETQ. The CDR3 has 14 residues. V lost 0 bases, J lost 3 bases, and 9 bases lay in between. Here the CDR3 reads CASSLARAEETQYF. Written as DNA, the CDR3 is TGCGCCAGCAGCTTGGCCAGGGCAGAAGAGACCCAGTACTTC.

The chain uses TRBV2 and TRBJ2-6; D is uncertain. CDR3 size: 16 residues. Germline V gives CDR1 SNHLY, CDR2 FYNNEI. The ends were cut back, 4 bases at V and 0 bases at J, with 10 bases in the middle. The CDR3 DNA is TGTGCCAGCAGTGCGGTCCGCTACTCTGGGGCCAACGTCCTGACTTTC. Translation gives CASSAVRYSGANVLTF.

The chain uses TRBV6-7 and TRBJ2-7; D is perhaps TRBD1 or TRBD2 (5 bases each). TRBV6-7 falls under the ORF class, with uncertain function. The V end lost 3 bases, the J end lost 3 bases, and 15 bases lay between the germline ends. There are 15 residues in the CDR3. The DNA of the CDR3 is TGTGCCAGCAGTTATCCCCGGGACCCTATCTACGAGCAGTACTTC. This translates into CASSYPRDPIYEQYF.

V usage is TRBV18 and J usage is TRBJ1-3; D perhaps matches TRBD1 (6 bases). The germline V and J ends were trimmed by 3 bases and 4 bases, with 19 bases remaining between them. The CDR3 spans 17 residues. Germline V gene data show CDR1 as KGHSH and CDR2 as LQKENI. CDR3 in DNA: TGTGCCAGCTCACCGACGGAGCTACAGGGTATCGGAAACACCATATATTTT. It encodes CASSPTELQGIGNTIYF.

The CDR3, as DNA: TGCGCCAGCAGCTCCGGGACAACCTACGAGCAGTACTTC. Its protein is CASSSGTTYEQYF. The chain combines TRBV5-1 with TRBJ2-7; the D gene is possibly TRBD1 (6 bases). This CDR3 region has 13 residues. Trimming left V 3 bases short and J 2 bases short, with 9 bases between. From germline, CDR1 is SGHRS and CDR2 YFSETQ.

The chain links TRBV10-3 to TRBJ2-7; 10 bases are a match to TRBD1. J gave up 5 bases and V 6 bases, and 7 bases lay outside the gene matches. This CDR3 is 14 amino acids long. CDR1 ENHRY and CDR2 SYGVKD come from the germline V gene. The CDR3 DNA is TGTGCCATCAGGGGGACAGGGGTCTTTAACGAGCAGTACTTC. This sequence encodes CAIRGTGVFNEQYF.

V gene TRBV28 combines with J gene TRBJ2-5; D unclear. The CDR3 length is 14 residues. The germline gives CDR1 MDHEN, CDR2 SYDVKM. Trimming cost V 6 bases and J 2 bases, with 13 bases left between them. The CDR3 DNA sequence: TGTGCCAGCAGGGACGGTGTGGTACAAGAGACCCAGTACTTC. This gives the protein CASRDGVVQETQYF.